This TCR beta chain emerged from a study of regulatory T cells in long-lasting Graves disease. Study-wide results and caveats: TRBV28 was favored in persistent disease, as were TRBJ1-2 and TRBJ2-5. More public clonotypes were shared by persistent patients (about 3,000) than by new patients (roughly 870). Newly diagnosed Graves' patients had higher TCR diversity than persistent ones.

Building of the TCR beta libraries involved iRepertoire HTBI primers and Arm-PCR of CDR3 regions. A single record per CDR3 protein comes from TCRdb applying MiXCR to the multiplex PCR reads. Here the sample spans about half a million distinct CDR3 sequences, 20% to 25% being singletons. This clonotype has a count of ten or more. The antigen remains undetermined. Deletions cut 5 bases from V and 2 bases from J, with 9 bases between. This CDR3 spans 13 amino acids. As to time point: persistent/refractory GD, antithyroid drugs over 5 years with positive TRAb. Following extraction of RNA from PBMCs, that RNA was used to make the TCR library.

This sample comprised peripheral blood mononuclear cells (PBMCs), obtained when the disease was refractory, from a patient treated with antithyroid drugs. This receptor was obtained from a female donor with Graves disease. The chain combines TRBV12-3 or TRBV12-4 with TRBJ1-2, with D perhaps matching TRBD1 (6 bases). This CDR3 is CASSTGTNYGYTF. CDR3 coding DNA: TGTGCCAGCAGTACAGGGACCAACTATGGCTACACCTTC.